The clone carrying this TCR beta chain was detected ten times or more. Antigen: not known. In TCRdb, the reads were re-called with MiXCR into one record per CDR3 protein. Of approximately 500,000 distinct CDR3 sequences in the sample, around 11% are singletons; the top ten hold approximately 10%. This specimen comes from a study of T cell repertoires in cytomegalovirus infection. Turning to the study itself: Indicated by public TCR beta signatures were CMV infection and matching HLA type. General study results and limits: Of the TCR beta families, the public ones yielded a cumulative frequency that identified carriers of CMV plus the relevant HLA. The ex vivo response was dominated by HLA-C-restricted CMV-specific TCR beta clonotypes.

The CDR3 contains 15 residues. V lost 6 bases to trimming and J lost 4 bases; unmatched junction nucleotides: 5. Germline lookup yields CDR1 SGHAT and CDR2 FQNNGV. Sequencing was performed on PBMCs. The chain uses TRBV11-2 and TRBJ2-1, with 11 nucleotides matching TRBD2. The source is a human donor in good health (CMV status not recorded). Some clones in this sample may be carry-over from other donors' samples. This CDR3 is CASRPTSGTYNEQFF. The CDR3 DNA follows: TGTGCCAGCAGACCGACTAGCGGGACTTACAATGAGCAGTTCTTC.